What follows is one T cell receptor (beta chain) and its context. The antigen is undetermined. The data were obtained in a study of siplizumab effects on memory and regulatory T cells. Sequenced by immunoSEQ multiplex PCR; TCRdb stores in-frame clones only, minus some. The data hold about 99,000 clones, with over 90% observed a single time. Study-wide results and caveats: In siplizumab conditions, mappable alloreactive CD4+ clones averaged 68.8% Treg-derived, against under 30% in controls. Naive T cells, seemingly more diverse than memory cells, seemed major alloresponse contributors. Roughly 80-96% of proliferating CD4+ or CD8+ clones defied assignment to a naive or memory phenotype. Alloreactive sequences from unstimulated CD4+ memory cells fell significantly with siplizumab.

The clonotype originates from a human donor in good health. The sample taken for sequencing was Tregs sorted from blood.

Here the CDR3 DNA reads TGTGCCAGCTCACCCGGGTCTGAGCAGTACTTC. Translated: CASSPGSEQYF. This chain links TRBV18 with TRBJ2-7, with D uncertain. V lost 3 bases to trimming and J lost 7 bases, with 7 bases between them. The CDR3 runs 11 residues. From germline, CDR1 is KGHSH and CDR2 LQKENI.